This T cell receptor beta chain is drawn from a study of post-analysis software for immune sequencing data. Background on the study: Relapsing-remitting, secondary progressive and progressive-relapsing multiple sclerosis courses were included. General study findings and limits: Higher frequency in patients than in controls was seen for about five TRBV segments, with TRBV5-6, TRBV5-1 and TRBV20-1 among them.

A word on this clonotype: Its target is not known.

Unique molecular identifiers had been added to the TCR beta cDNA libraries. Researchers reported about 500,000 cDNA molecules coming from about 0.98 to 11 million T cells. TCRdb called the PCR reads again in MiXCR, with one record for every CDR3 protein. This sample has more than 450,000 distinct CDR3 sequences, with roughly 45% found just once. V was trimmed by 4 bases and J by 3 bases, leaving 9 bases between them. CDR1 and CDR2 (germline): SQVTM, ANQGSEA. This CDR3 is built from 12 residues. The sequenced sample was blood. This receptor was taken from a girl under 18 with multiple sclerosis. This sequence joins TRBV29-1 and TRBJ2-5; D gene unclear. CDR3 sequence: CSVGGLEETQYF. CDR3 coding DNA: TGCAGCGTTGGAGGTTTAGAAGAGACCCAGTACTTC.